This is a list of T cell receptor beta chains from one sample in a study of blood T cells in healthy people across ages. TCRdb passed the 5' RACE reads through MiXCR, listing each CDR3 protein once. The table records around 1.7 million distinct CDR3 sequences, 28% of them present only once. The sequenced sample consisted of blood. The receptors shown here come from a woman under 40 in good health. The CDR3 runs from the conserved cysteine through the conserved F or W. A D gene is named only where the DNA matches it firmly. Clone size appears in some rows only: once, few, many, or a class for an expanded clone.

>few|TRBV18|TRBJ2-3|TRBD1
CASSPAGQGTSSTDTQYF
TGTGCCAGCTCACCGGCGGGACAGGGCACTTCTAGCACAGATACGCAGTATTTT
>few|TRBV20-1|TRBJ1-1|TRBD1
CSAMTGGEFWNTEAFF
TGCAGTGCTATGACAGGGGGCGAATTTTGGAACACTGAAGCTTTCTTT
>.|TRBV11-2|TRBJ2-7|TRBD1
CASSLAGTGALDGYEQYF
TGTGCCAGCAGCTTGGCGGGGACAGGGGCTCTAGATGGCTACGAGCAGTACTTC
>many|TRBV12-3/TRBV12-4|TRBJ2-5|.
CASSFLTEETQYF
TGTGCCAGCAGTTTCTTGACGGAGGAGACCCAGTACTTC
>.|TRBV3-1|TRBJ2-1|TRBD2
CASSPIAGLTQFF
TGTGCCAGCAGCCCTATAGCGGGGCTAACTCAGTTCTTC
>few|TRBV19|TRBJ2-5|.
CASSNPHGETQYF
TGTGCCAGTAGTAATCCACATGGCGAGACCCAGTACTTC
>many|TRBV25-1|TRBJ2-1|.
CASSEPGSSREQFF
TGTGCCAGCAGTGAGCCTGGGTCCTCAAGGGAGCAGTTCTTC
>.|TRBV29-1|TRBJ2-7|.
CSVKGTYEQYF
TGCAGCGTTAAGGGGACCTACGAGCAGTACTTC
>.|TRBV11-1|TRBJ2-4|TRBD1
CASSSKQGRPNIQYF
TGTGCCAGCAGCTCCAAACAGGGGCGTCCAAACATTCAGTACTTC
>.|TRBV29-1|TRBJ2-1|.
CSVGLDPYEQFF
TGCAGCGTTGGGTTGGACCCCTACGAGCAGTTCTTC
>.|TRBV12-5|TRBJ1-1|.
CASGLVLADNVNTEAFF
TGTGCTAGTGGTTTGGTACTGGCAGATAACGTGAACACTGAAGCTTTCTTT
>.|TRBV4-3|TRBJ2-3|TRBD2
CASSQDALAGRTDAQYF
TGCGCCAGCAGCCAAGATGCCCTAGCGGGACGCACAGATGCGCAGTATTTT
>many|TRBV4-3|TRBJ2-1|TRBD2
CASSQAAGPLIEQFF
TGCGCCAGCAGCCAAGCAGCGGGACCACTGATTGAGCAGTTCTTC
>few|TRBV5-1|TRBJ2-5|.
CASSLAATEEPQYF
TGCGCCAGCAGCTTGGCCGCGACCGAGGAGCCCCAGTACTTC
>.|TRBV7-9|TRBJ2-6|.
CASSLGDLLTF
TGTGCCAGCAGCTTAGGGGATTTGTTGACTTTC
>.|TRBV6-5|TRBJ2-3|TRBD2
CANGGATDTQYF
TGTGCCAACGGGGGGGCCACAGATACGCAGTATTTT
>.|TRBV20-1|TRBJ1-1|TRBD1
CGARDLEGGSAEAFF
TGCGGTGCTAGAGATCTCGAAGGGGGCAGCGCTGAAGCTTTCTTT
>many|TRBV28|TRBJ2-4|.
CASSLLVGTAKNIQYF
TGTGCCAGCAGTTTATTGGTAGGGACAGCCAAAAACATTCAGTACTTC
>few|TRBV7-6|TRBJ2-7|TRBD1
CASRDDRGRQYF
TGTGCCAGCAGGGATGACAGGGGGAGGCAGTACTTC
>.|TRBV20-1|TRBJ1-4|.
CSAPQGHREKLFF
TGCAGTGCCCCCCAGGGACACCGTGAAAAACTGTTTTTT
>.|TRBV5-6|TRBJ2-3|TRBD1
CASTRTGAFADTQYF
TGTGCCAGCACACGGACAGGGGCGTTCGCAGATACGCAGTATTTT
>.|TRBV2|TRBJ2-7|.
CASGSRPGSTYEQYF
TGTGCCAGCGGGTCCCGGCCAGGAAGTACCTACGAGCAGTACTTC
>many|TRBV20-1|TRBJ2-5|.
CSARDPARGLETQYF
TGCAGTGCTAGAGATCCCGCTCGGGGGTTGGAGACCCAGTACTTC
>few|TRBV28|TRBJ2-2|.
CASSSGGLNTGELFF
TGTGCCAGCAGTTCTGGTGGCTTGAACACCGGGGAGCTGTTTTTT
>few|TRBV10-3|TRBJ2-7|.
CAISDLISGFTREQYF
TGTGCCATCAGTGACCTCATCAGCGGTTTTACGAGGGAGCAGTACTTC
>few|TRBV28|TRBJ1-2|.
CASSTYDRGHNYGYTF
TGTGCCAGCAGCACTTACGACAGAGGACATAACTATGGCTACACCTTC
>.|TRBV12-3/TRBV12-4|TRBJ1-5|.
CASSPYEGQPQHF
TGTGCCAGCAGTCCATACGAGGGTCAGCCCCAGCATTTT
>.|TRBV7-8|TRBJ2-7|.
CASSRGGVADSYEQYF
TGTGCCAGCAGCCGAGGTGGCGTAGCGGACTCCTACGAGCAGTACTTC
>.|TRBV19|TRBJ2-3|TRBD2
CASSSSRASGNTDTQYF
TGTGCCAGTAGTAGTTCCAGGGCTAGCGGAAACACAGATACGCAGTATTTT
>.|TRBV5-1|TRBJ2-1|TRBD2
CASNLGTSYLNEQFF
TGCGCCAGCAACCTCGGGACTAGCTACTTGAATGAGCAGTTCTTC
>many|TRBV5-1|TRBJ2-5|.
CASSKGGTQETQYF
TGCGCCAGCAGCAAAGGGGGGACACAAGAGACCCAGTACTTC
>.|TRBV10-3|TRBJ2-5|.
CAISESGARLAQETQYF
TGTGCCATCAGTGAGTCGGGTGCGCGGTTGGCCCAAGAGACCCAGTACTTC
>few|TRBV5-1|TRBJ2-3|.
CASSPTQTYREYF
TGCGCCAGCAGCCCAACCCAGACTTATAGAGAGTATTTT
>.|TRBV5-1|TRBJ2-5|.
CASSLGETLAETQYF
TGCGCCAGCAGCTTGGGGGAGACTCTCGCAGAGACCCAGTACTTC
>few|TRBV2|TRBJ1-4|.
CASTRGANEKLFF
TGTGCCAGCACCAGGGGAGCTAATGAAAAACTGTTTTTT
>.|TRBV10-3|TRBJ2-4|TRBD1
CAISGSRQGLYKQYF
TGTGCCATCAGTGGATCCAGACAGGGTCTGTACAAGCAGTACTTC
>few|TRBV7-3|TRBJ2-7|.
CASSRSQGSEQYF
TGTGCCAGCAGCCGATCACAGGGATCCGAGCAGTACTTC
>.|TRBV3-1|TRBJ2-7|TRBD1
CASSQGTGTYELYF
TGTGCCAGCAGCCAAGGGACAGGGACCTACGAGCTGTACTTC
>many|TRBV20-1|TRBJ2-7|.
CSARRGGSYEQYF
TGCAGTGCTCGTCGAGGGGGCTCCTACGAGCAGTACTTC
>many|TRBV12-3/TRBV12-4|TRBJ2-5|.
CASSFNPTAGYGETQYF
TGTGCCAGCAGCTTTAACCCAACAGCAGGGTACGGAGAGACCCAGTACTTC
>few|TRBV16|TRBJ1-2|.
CASSQSLGDRGYTF
TGTGCCAGCAGCCAATCCTTAGGGGATCGGGGCTACACCTTC
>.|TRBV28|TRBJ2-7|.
CASSFRGIFPYEQYF
TGTGCCAGCAGTTTCAGGGGCATATTCCCTTACGAGCAGTACTTC
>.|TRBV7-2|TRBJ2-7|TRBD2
CASSYLAGVDYEQYF
TGTGCCAGCAGCTACCTAGCGGGAGTGGACTACGAGCAGTACTTC
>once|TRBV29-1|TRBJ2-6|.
CSVEKGAGANVLTF
TGCAGCGTTGAGAAAGGCGCTGGGGCCAACGTCCTGACTTTC
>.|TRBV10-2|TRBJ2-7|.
CASSDRDQTSEQYF
TGCGCCAGCAGTGACCGGGACCAAACCTCCGAGCAGTACTTC
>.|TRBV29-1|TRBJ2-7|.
CSVTKPTHSYEQYF
TGCAGCGTAACTAAACCTACACACTCCTACGAGCAGTACTTC
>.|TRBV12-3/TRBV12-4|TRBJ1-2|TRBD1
CASSRSEGAGYGYTF
TGTGCCAGCTCCAGGTCGGAGGGGGCTGGTTATGGCTACACCTTC
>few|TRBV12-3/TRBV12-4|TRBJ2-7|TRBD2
CASSSTGGRLAGLGDEQYF
TGTGCCAGCAGTTCCACAGGGGGCAGACTAGCGGGGCTTGGGGACGAGCAGTACTTC
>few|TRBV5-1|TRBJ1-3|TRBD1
CASSQFGTGSSGNTIYF
TGCGCCAGCAGCCAATTCGGGACAGGGAGCTCTGGAAACACCATATATTTT
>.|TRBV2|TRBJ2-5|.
CASSFGAGKETQYF
TGTGCCAGCAGTTTCGGAGCTGGGAAAGAGACCCAGTACTTC
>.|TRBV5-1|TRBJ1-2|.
CASSLDRRPYGYTF
TGCGCCAGCAGCTTGGATCGGAGACCCTATGGCTACACCTTC
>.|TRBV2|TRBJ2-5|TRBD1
CASTPPRGTETQYF
TGCGCCAGCACCCCACCCAGGGGGACAGAGACCCAGTACTTC
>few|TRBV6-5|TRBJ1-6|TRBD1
CASSLDRINSPLHF
TGTGCCAGCAGTCTGGACAGGATTAATTCACCCCTCCACTTT